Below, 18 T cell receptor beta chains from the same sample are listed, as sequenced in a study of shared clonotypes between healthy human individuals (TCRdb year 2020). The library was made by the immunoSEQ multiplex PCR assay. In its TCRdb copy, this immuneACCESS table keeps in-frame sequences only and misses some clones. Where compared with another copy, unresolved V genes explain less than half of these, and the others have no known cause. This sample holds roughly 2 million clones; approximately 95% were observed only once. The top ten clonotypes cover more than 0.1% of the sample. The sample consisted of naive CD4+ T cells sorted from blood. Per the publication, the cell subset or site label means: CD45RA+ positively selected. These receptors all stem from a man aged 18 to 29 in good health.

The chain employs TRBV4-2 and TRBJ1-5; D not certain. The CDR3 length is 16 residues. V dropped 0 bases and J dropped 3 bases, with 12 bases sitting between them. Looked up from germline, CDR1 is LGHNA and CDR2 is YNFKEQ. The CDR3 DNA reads TGTGCCAGCAGCCAAGAAATCAGGAATCCCAATCAGCCCCAGCATTTT. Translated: CASSQEIRNPNQPQHF.

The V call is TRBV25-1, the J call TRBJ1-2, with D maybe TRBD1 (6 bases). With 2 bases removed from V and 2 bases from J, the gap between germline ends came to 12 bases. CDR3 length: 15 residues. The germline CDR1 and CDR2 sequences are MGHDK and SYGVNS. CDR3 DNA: TGTGCCAGCAGTGAAGAGGGGACATCCAACTATGGCTACACCTTC. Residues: CASSEEGTSNYGYTF.

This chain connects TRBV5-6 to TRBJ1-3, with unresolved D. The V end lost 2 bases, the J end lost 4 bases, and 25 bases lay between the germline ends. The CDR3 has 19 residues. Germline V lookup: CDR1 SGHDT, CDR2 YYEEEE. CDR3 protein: CASSFRRTGEPKEGNTIYF. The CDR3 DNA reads TGTGCCAGCAGCTTTCGGCGGACGGGAGAACCGAAGGAGGGAAACACCATATATTTT.

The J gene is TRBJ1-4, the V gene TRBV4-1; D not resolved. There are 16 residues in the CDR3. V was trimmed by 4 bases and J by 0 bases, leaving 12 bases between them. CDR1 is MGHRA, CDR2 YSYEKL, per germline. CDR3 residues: CASSLPGVATNEKLFF. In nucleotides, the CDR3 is TGCGCCAGCAGCCTACCGGGTGTTGCAACTAATGAAAAACTGTTTTTT.

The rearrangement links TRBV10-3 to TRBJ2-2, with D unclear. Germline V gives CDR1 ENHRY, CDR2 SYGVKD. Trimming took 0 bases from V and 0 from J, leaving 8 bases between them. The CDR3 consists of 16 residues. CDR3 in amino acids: CAISESGPPNTGELFF. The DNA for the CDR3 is TGTGCCATCAGTGAGTCAGGGCCGCCGAACACCGGGGAGCTGTTTTTT.

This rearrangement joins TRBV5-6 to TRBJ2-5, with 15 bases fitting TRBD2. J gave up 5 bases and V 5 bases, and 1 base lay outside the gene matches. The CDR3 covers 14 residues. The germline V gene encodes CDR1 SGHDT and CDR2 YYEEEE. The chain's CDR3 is CASRGTSGRETQYF. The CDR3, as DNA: TGTGCCAGCAGGGGGACTAGCGGGAGGGAGACCCAGTACTTC.

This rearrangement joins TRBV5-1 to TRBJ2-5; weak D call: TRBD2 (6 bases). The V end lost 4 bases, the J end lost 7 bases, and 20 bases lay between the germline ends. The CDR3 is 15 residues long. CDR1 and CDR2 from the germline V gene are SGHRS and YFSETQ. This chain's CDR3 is CASSTNSGLGGTQYF. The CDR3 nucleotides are TGCGCCAGCAGCACCAACAGCGGACTGGGGGGGACCCAGTACTTC.

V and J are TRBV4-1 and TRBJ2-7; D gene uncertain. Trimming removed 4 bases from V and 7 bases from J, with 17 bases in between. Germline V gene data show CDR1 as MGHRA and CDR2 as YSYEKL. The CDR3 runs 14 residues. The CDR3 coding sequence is TGCGCCAGCAGCCGGATTCTAGTGTCGGAAGAGCAGTACTTC. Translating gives CASSRILVSEEQYF.

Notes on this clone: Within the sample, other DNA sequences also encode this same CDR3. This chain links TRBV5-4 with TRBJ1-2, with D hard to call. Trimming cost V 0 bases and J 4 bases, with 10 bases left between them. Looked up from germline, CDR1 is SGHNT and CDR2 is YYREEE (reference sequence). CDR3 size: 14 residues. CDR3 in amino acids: CASSLEAGRYGYTF. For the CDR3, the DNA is TGTGCCAGCAGCTTGGAGGCGGGCCGCTATGGCTACACCTTC.

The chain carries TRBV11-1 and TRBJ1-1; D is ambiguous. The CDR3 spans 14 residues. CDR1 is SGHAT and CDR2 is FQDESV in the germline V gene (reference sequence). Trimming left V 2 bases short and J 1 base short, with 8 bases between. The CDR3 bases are TGTGCCAGCAGCTTATTGGGAGGGAACACTGAAGCTTTCTTT. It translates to CASSLLGGNTEAFF. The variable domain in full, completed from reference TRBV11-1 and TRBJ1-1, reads EAEVAQSPRYKITEKSQAVAFWCDPISGHATLYWYRQILGQGPELLVQFQDESVVDDSQLPKDRFSAERLKGVDSTLKIQPAELGDSAMYLCASSLLGGNTEAFFGQGTRLTVV.

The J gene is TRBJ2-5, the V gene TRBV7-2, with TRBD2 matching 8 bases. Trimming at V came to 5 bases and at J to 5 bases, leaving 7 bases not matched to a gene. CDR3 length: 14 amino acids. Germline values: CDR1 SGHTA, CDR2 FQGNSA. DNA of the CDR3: TGTGCCAGCAGCGCCGGACTAGCTTGGGAGACCCAGTACTTC. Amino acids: CASSAGLAWETQYF.

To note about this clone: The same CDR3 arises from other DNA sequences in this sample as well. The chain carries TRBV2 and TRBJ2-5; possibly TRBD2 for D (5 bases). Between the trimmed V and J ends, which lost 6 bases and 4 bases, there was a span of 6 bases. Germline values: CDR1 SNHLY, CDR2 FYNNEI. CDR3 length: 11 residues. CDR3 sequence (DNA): TGTGCCAGCAGCACTAGAGAGACCCAGTACTTC. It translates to CASSTRETQYF.

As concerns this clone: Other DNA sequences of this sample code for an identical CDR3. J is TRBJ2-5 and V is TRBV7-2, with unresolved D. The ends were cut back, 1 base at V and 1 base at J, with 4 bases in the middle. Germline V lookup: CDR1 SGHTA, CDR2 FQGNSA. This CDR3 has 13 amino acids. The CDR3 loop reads CASSLVIQETQYF. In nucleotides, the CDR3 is TGTGCCAGCAGCTTAGTTATCCAAGAGACCCAGTACTTC.

CDR3 sequence: CASSYGTHTYNSPLHF. Here the CDR3 DNA reads TGTGCCAGCAGTTACGGGACCCATACTTATAATTCACCCCTCCACTTT. V gene TRBV6-5 combines with J gene TRBJ1-6, with D possibly being TRBD1 (5 bases). Looked up from germline, CDR1 is MNHEY and CDR2 is SVGAGI. The CDR3 contains 16 residues. V was pared by 2 bases and J by 4 bases, with 12 bases between.

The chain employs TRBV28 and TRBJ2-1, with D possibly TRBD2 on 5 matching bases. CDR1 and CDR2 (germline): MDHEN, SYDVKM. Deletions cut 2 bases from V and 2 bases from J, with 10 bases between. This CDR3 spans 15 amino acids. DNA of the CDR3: TGTGCCAGCAGTTTAGGCGGGTTAACCTACAATGAGCAGTTCTTC. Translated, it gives CASSLGGLTYNEQFF.

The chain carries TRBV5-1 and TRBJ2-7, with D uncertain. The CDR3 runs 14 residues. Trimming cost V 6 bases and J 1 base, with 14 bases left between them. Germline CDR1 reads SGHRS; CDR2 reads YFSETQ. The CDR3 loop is CASTPAQGSYEQYF. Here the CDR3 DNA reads TGCGCCAGCACCCCTGCACAAGGGTCCTACGAGCAGTACTTC.

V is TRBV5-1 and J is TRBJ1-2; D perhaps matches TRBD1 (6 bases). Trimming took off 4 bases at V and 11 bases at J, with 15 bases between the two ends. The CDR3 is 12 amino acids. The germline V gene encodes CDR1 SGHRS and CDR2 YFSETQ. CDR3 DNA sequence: TGCGCCAGCAGCCCGGGACAACCGTGGTACACCTTC. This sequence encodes CASSPGQPWYTF.

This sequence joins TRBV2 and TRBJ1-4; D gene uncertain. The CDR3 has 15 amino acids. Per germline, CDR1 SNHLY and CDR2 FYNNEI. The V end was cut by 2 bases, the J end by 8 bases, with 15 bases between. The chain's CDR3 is CASSEMTPGGEKLFF. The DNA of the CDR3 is TGTGCCAGCAGTGAAATGACCCCGGGAGGGGAAAAACTGTTTTTT.